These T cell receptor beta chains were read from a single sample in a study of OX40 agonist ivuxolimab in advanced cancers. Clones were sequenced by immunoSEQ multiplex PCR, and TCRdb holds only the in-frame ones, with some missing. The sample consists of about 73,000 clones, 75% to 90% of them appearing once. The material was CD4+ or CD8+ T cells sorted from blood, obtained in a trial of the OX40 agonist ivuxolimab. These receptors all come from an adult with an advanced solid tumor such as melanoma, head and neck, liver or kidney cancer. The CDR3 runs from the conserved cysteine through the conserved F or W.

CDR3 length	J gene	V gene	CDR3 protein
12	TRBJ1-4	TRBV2	CASGPTNEKLFF
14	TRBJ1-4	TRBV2	CASSEGQFIEKLFF
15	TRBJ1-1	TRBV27	CASSLTGDMNTEAFF
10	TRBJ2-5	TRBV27	CASGWETQYF
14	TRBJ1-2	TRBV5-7	CASSLRGGHYGYTF
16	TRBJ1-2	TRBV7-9	CASSLALGGGLYGYTF
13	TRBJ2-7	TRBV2	CASSGDPSYEQYF
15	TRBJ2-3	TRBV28	CASSFAGNSTDTQYF
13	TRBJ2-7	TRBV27	CASSLSQSYEQYF
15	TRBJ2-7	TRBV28	CASSKDRDSSYEQYF
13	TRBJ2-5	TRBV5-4	CASSPPGQETQYF
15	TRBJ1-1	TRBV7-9	CASYRPRDLNTEAFF
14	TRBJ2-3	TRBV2	CASSEWPGADTQYF
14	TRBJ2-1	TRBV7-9	CASSLVRTGGEQFF
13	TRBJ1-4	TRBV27	CASSGRNNVGLFF
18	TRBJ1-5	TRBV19	CATSRWQQGASSNQPQHF
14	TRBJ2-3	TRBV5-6	CASSLASSTDTQYF
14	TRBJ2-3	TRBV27	CASSLVRESDTQYF
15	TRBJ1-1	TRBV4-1	CASSQTQGENTEAFF
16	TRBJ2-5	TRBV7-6	CASSLDVRLLGETQYF
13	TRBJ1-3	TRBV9	CASSVAHRNTIYF
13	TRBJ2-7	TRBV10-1	CASSDFGSHEQYF
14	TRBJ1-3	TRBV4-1	CASSQVGDANTIYF
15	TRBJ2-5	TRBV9	CASSAQASGQETQYF
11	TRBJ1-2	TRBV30	CAWFSVYGYTF
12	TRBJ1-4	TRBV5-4	CASSLGNEKLFF
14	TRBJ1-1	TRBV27	CASSARQGTDEAFF
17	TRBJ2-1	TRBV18	CASSQPPGLAGGNEQFF
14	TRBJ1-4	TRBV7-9	CASSLTGSNEKLFF
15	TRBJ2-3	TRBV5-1	CASSFEGAGSDTQYF
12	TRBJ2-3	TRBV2	CASSDIAFTQYF
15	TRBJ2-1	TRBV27	CASSSLAGSYNEQFF